The present T cell receptor beta chain was sequenced within a study of graft-versus-host responses after intestinal transplantation. For the study at large: Uniformly, recipients were administered anti-thymocyte globulin induction with subsequent tacrolimus and steroids for two to three years.

As regards this clone: Its antigen is undetermined.

Points from the study as a whole: GvH clone levels peaked in circulation, and this peak was associated with early post-transplant HvG declines. Some patients had graft-donor T cell macrochimerism, and their allografts showed high graft-versus-host to host-versus-graft clonal ratios. Recipient bone marrow held GvH clones, some seen earlier in ileum or blood.

Repertoires were generated with immunoSEQ multiplex PCR, while TCRdb's copy carries only in-frame clones and drops some. The sample holds about 40,000 clones; 91% are singletons and the top ten take about 2.5%. Trimming took 6 bases from V and 4 from J, leaving 13 bases between them. The germline CDR1 and CDR2 sequences are WSHSY and SAAADI. The CDR3 spans 14 residues. The source of this sequence is a human patient who received an intestinal transplant, so some T cells may come from the graft donor. Sequencing was performed on PBMCs, taken about 330 days after intestinal transplant. This chain connects TRBV10-2 to TRBJ1-5; TRBD1 might be the D (6 bases). This chain's CDR3 is CASSVDSGNQPQHF. For the CDR3, the DNA is TGCGCCAGCAGCGTGGACAGTGGAAATCAGCCCCAGCATTTT.